This section outlines one TCR beta chain sequence together with its context. It lacks a known antigen. No much larger clone is present one base from it, and per-base qualities are unavailable. The data stem from a study of response to subunit inactivated influenza vaccine (dated by TCRdb to between 2018 and 2020). Background on the whole study: Deep quantitative profiling of the T cell receptor repertoire was used in the study to follow responses to a trivalent subunit inactivated influenza vaccine. Findings and caveats that apply to the study as a whole: It was suggested by the authors that each seasonal influenza vaccination may recruit only a limited number of new T cells.

V is shortened by 4 bases, J by 7 bases, and the region joining them spans 17 bases. Based on the germline V gene (reference sequence), the CDR1 and CDR2 sequences are MNHEY and SMNVEV. Including cysteine and phenylalanine, the CDR3 has 14 amino acids. Only CDR3 DNA is held: 42 bases, read in frame from base 1. Libraries were prepared through RT-PCR. The data were produced on an Illumina HiSeq 2500. Using fastp trimming at Q25 and MiXCR clonotype assembly, TCRdb reanalyzed the public sequencing data and kept in-frame beta chains. For every CDR3 protein sequence, its rows merge into one entry that carries the most common genes and DNA. The sample table lists fewer than 750,000 distinct CDR3 sequences, less than 15% of them with a count of one. The biggest ten clones account for around 10% of the sample.

The sample consisted of PBMCs from blood, taken about 11 days after vaccination. This clonotype was sampled from a man aged 45-60 years who received an inactivated influenza vaccine. Donor details come from another sample of the same person, matched by shared clones. The rearranged segments are TRBV27 and TRBJ2-7, with a tentative D gene TRBD2 over 6 matching bases. The CDR3 region: CASSSRDSGKEQYF. The nucleotide sequence reads as follows: TGTGCCAGCAGTTCCCGGGACTCCGGCAAGGAGCAGTACTTC.